This T cell receptor (beta chain) was recovered during a study of cytomegalovirus exposure and HLA in healthy donors. A remark on this clone: Its antigen is undetermined.

Study-level results: A few chains tied to CMV proved CMV antigen-specific in vitro.

The PCR employed 60 Vbeta primers together with 13 Jbeta primers. The assay was immunoSEQ multiplex PCR, and TCRdb's table has in-frame clones only and misses some. The data show approximately 160,000 clones, about four fifths seen once. Everyone who donated was a healthy bone marrow donor. Sequencing was done on a sample of PBMCs. The sequence derives from a girl between 10 and 17 years old in good health and CMV-seropositive.

DNA for the CDR3: TGTGCCAGCAGCGCAGACGGGACAGCGGAATGGGCTAACTATGGCTACACCTTC. Residues: CASSADGTAEWANYGYTF. The chain couples TRBV9 to TRBJ1-2; TRBD1 agrees at 7 bases. Germline CDR1 SGDLS, CDR2 YYNGEE. The J segment lost 0 bases and the V segment lost 3 bases, leaving 14 bases of the junction unmatched. This CDR3 is 18 amino acids long.